This T cell receptor beta chain was identified during a study of T cell responses to AZD1222 COVID-19 vaccine listed by TCRdb under 2021. A note on the overall study: AZD1222 recipients given second doses at about 4 weeks or at about 12 weeks were pooled, since spike-specific TCR depth and breadth were not found to differ between the two schedules. A total of 230 to 250 trial participants underwent TCR sequencing, of whom more than 200 had received two doses of AZD1222 and approximately 25 had received two doses of the MenACWY control vaccine. Trial participants were enrolled by age into 18-55, 56-69 and 70-plus year subgroups, with approximately 150, 30 and 60 TCR-sequenced participants respectively.

The CDR3 regions of human TCRbeta chains were analyzed by immunosequencing. From the authors' description of their analysis: Repertoire TCRs were matched against a reference library of SARS-CoV-2-specific TCRs generated with the MIRA antigen-specificity platform. Breadth was defined as the fraction of unique TCRs that were SARS-CoV-2-associated. Depth was defined as the fraction of total T cells that were SARS-CoV-2-associated. Using the MIRA data, every spike-specific TCR was mapped to the spike region that the TCR reacted to and assigned to either a CD4 or a CD8 class. Log10-transformed breadth and depth values were compared by one-way ANOVA with Sidak's multiple comparisons tests. TCRdb retrieved this table from immuneACCESS and kept in-frame rearrangements only. Not all clones are present; in checked studies, unresolved V genes account for under half, and no reason is known for the remainder. V, J and clone size reflect that table, while D and trimming were determined from the DNA. The sample contains about 74,000 clones, approximately 90% of them found a single time. 2% to 2.5% of the sample is taken by the ten largest.

Interpreted using the paper, the time point label stands for: baseline before first vaccination. Samples from vaccinated people were obtained from the UK trials COV001 and COV002, which included a single-blind randomized controlled phase 2/3 trial of AZD1222 (ChAdOx1 nCoV-19) in healthy adults. For TCRbeta chain sequencing, PBMC samples were collected from trial participants at day 0 and at day 28 after the second dose. The investigation overall reported the following: Reportedly, close to half of the unique spike-specific TCRs recognized epitopes lying outside the regions that are mutated in the B.1.351 and B.1.1.7 variants. Spike-specific TCR breadth and depth rose significantly after two AZD1222 doses compared with day 0 and with MenACWY recipients. Conclusions about previously exposed vaccinees are limited because only five or six AZD1222 recipients were SARS-CoV-2 seropositive at baseline. Most participants were white British and females outnumbered males, and the authors suggested that clonal diversity may have been underestimated. Because no samples from the day 14 peak response were available, repertoires could be characterized only after the peak T cell response. The whole spike protein was spanned by vaccine-associated CD4 TCRs, and dominant responses were seen in regions 160-218 and 743-854. The 56-69-year group was small, and its depth increase did not reach significance, likely because of low power.

From its cysteine to its phenylalanine, the CDR3 spans 19 amino acids. Just CDR3 DNA is preserved here, 57 bases in frame from base 1. Trimming costs V 5 bases and J 0 bases, and their ends lie 24 bases apart. Per the germline V gene, SGHDT is the CDR1 and YYEEEE is the CDR2. For this clone: Its antigen target is currently unknown. Per-base qualities were not stored, and no clone one base away is much larger.

In this chain, TRBV5-6 is recombined with TRBJ2-1, with a tentative D call of TRBD1 or TRBD2, each matching 6 bases. The sample was peripheral blood, taken on day 0 of AZD1222 vaccination. This clonotype originated in an adult in good health. The DNA sequence is given as TGTGCCAGCAGGCCAATAGGGAGGACAGAAAAAAGCTCCTACAATGAGCAGTTCTTC. Its protein reads: CASRPIGRTEKSSYNEQFF.